The clone carrying this TCR beta chain appeared a few times. The data were produced by immunoSEQ multiplex PCR, yet TCRdb's version contains in-frame clones alone and is incomplete. Here the sample spans 150,000 or so clones, about four fifths being singletons. Cohort assignment relied on participant-reported clinical history. This record comes from a study of blood T cell repertoires in COVID-19. The CDR3 is 13 residues long. The germline V gene encodes CDR1 LNHDA and CDR2 SQIVND (reference sequence). With 3 bases removed from V and 6 bases from J, the gap between germline ends came to 12 bases. Sequenced material: PBMCs or T cells enriched from blood (not recorded which). The chain combines TRBV19 with TRBJ2-7; perhaps TRBD1 as D (5 bases). This clonotype was obtained from a woman aged 45-60 years in a cohort exposed to, infected with or recovered from COVID-19 (not recorded which). The CDR3 region has the DNA TGTGCCAGTAGTATGTTTGGGGCCTCCGAGCAGTACTTC. The encoded protein is CASSMFGASEQYF.